The clone carrying this T cell receptor beta chain was observed a single time. TCRdb's copy holds only in-frame clones and misses some; the assay was immunoSEQ multiplex PCR. The sample holds about 140,000 clones, roughly 85% seen once. This record comes from a study of blood T cell repertoires in COVID-19. The specimen sequenced was peripheral blood. This clonotype originated in a man aged 50 or older with acute or convalescent COVID-19.

The CDR3 nucleotides are TGTGCCAGTAGTATAGTATTGGGGGCTGGACTGGAAGGAGCTTTCTTT. Residues: CASSIVLGAGLEGAFF. V is TRBV19 and J is TRBJ1-1, with D possibly being TRBD1 (6 bases). V lost 1 base, J lost 10 bases, and 22 bases lay in between. Germline CDR1 and CDR2: LNHDA and SQIVND (reference sequence). The CDR3 consists of 16 residues.